This T cell receptor (beta chain) comes out of a study of T cell changes during pregnancy in multiple sclerosis. This CDR3 comprises 16 residues. Looked up from germline, CDR1 is MNHEY and CDR2 is SVGAGI. Trimming left V 0 bases short and J 4 bases short, with 14 bases between. The table came from immunoSEQ multiplex PCR; TCRdb's copy has only in-frame clones and leaves some out. The table records tens of thousands of clones, around 92% of them present only once. The rearrangement links TRBV6-5 to TRBJ2-3; D may be TRBD2 (5 bases). This TCR was recovered from a female donor in good health, enrolled as a control in a pregnancy study. Sample: peripheral blood, taken in the third trimester of pregnancy. The CDR3 region is CASSYSITEGSDTQYF. The CDR3 DNA follows: TGTGCCAGCAGTTACTCGATTACAGAGGGCTCAGATACGCAGTATTTT.